This is a list of T cell receptor beta chains from one sample in a study of blood T cell repertoires in COVID-19. Libraries were prepared by immunoSEQ multiplex PCR; TCRdb keeps only in-frame clonotypes and omits some of them. In the table there are 150,000 to 200,000 clones, around 85% of which are singletons. Sequencing used peripheral blood. Receptors originate from a woman aged 80 or over with acute or convalescent COVID-19. CDR3s include the opening cysteine and the closing phenylalanine or tryptophan. Each record gives: clone size, V gene, D gene, J gene, CDR3 DNA, CDR3 protein. A D gene is named only where the DNA matches it firmly. Clone size is given for some rows only: seen once, a few or many times, or a class if the clone is expanded.

clone size: NA; V gene: TRBV15; D gene: TRBD1; J gene: TRBJ2-5; CDR3 DNA: TGTGCCACCAGCAGAGGACAGGGGCAAGAGACCCAGTACTTC; CDR3 protein: CATSRGQGQETQYF
clone size: NA; V gene: TRBV18; D gene: NA; J gene: TRBJ2-3; CDR3 DNA: TGTGCCAGCTCATCCAGGGAAAGGACAGATACGCAGTATTTT; CDR3 protein: CASSSRERTDTQYF
clone size: NA; V gene: TRBV6-6; D gene: NA; J gene: TRBJ2-1; CDR3 DNA: TGTGCCAGCAGTTCCCCTCCTGAGCAGTTCTTC; CDR3 protein: CASSSPPEQFF
clone size: NA; V gene: TRBV5-1; D gene: NA; J gene: TRBJ1-1; CDR3 DNA: TGCGCCAGCAGCCCTACAGGGTACACTGAAGCTTTCTTT; CDR3 protein: CASSPTGYTEAFF
clone size: NA; V gene: TRBV30; D gene: TRBD2; J gene: TRBJ2-3; CDR3 DNA: TGTGCCTGGAGTACCCCTAGCGGGAGGTATGATACGCAGTATTTT; CDR3 protein: CAWSTPSGRYDTQYF
clone size: once; V gene: TRBV5-1; D gene: NA; J gene: TRBJ2-2; CDR3 DNA: TGCGCCAGCAGTCCCCGAGGGACAACCGCAGCCGGGGAGCTGTTTTTT; CDR3 protein: CASSPRGTTAAGELFF
clone size: NA; V gene: TRBV5-4; D gene: TRBD1; J gene: TRBJ1-2; CDR3 DNA: TGTGCCAGCAGCTTGGATGGGACAGGGTTGAGGTATGGCTACACCTTC; CDR3 protein: CASSLDGTGLRYGYTF
clone size: NA; V gene: TRBV6-5; D gene: NA; J gene: TRBJ1-4; CDR3 DNA: TGTGCCAGCAGCGACTTTACCGGGACTGGGAGTGGACTGTTTTTT; CDR3 protein: CASSDFTGTGSGLFF
clone size: NA; V gene: TRBV5-4; D gene: NA; J gene: TRBJ1-3; CDR3 DNA: TGTGCCAGCAGCCCCCGGACTGGGTCAAGCTCTGGAAACACCATATATTTT; CDR3 protein: CASSPRTGSSSGNTIYF
clone size: NA; V gene: TRBV27; D gene: NA; J gene: TRBJ1-5; CDR3 DNA: TGTGCCAGCAGTTTTGGGGGCCCCAGTCAGCCCCAGCATTTT; CDR3 protein: CASSFGGPSQPQHF
clone size: NA; V gene: TRBV13; D gene: TRBD1; J gene: TRBJ1-1; CDR3 DNA: TGTGCCAGCAGCCTAAGGACAGGGGCTATGAACACTGAAGCTTTCTTT; CDR3 protein: CASSLRTGAMNTEAFF
clone size: NA; V gene: TRBV29-1; D gene: TRBD1; J gene: TRBJ1-1; CDR3 DNA: TGCAGCGCTTGGGACAGGGAAGGCACTGAAGCTTTCTTT; CDR3 protein: CSAWDREGTEAFF
clone size: few; V gene: TRBV27; D gene: TRBD1; J gene: TRBJ1-6; CDR3 DNA: TGTGCCAGCAGTCTCACAGGGGATTCACCCCTCCACTTT; CDR3 protein: CASSLTGDSPLHF
clone size: NA; V gene: TRBV5-1; D gene: TRBD1; J gene: TRBJ1-5; CDR3 DNA: TGCGCCAGCAGCCCGGGACAGTTTTCGACCCAGCCCCAGCATTTT; CDR3 protein: CASSPGQFSTQPQHF
clone size: few; V gene: TRBV2; D gene: NA; J gene: TRBJ1-2; CDR3 DNA: TGTGCCAGCAGAGAGGGGGGGTTCATCTATGGCTACACCTTC; CDR3 protein: CASREGGFIYGYTF
clone size: NA; V gene: TRBV19; D gene: NA; J gene: TRBJ1-5; CDR3 DNA: TGTGCCAGTAGTACAGGGATGAGCAATCAGCCCCAGCATTTT; CDR3 protein: CASSTGMSNQPQHF